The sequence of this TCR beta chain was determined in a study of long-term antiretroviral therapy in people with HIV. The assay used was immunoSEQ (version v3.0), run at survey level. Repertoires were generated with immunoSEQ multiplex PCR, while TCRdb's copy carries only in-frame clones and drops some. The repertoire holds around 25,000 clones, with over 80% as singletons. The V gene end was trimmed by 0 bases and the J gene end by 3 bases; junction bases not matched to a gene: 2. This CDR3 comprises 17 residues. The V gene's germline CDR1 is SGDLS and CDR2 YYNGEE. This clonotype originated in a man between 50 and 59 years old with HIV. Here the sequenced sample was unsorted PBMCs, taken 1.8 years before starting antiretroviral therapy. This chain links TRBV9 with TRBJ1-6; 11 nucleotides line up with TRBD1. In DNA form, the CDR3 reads TGTGCCAGCAGCGTAGATGGGACAGGGGGCTATAATTCACCCCTCCACTTT. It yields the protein CASSVDGTGGYNSPLHF. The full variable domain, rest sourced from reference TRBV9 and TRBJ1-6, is DSGVTQTPKHLITATGQRVTLRCSPRSGDLSVYWYQQSLDQGLQFLIQYYNGEERAKGNILERFSAQQFPDLHSELNLSSLELGDSALYFCASSVDGTGGYNSPLHFGNGTRLTVT.